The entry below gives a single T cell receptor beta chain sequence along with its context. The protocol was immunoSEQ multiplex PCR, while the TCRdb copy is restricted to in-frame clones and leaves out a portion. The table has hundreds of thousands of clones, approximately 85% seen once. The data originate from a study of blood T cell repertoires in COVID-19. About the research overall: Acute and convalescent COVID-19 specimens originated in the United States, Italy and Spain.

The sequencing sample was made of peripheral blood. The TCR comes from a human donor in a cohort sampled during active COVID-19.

The CDR3 spells CASRTGDTYEQYF. The DNA for the CDR3 is TGTGCCAGCAGGACAGGGGATACCTACGAGCAGTACTTC. The gene calls are TRBV6-5 and TRBJ2-7; TRBD1 agrees at 8 bases. This CDR3 is built from 13 residues. Germline assignment: CDR1 MNHEY and CDR2 SVGAGI. V was clipped by 6 bases and J by 2 bases; unmatched bases: 3.